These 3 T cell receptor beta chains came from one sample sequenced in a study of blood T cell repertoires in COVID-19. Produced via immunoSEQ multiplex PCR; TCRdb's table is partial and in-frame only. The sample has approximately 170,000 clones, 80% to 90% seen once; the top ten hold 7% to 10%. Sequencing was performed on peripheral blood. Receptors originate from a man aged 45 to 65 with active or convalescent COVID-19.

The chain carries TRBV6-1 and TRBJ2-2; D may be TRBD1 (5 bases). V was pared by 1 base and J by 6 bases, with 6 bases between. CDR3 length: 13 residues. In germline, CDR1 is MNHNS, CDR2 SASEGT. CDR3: CASSEDRPGELFF. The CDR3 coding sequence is TGTGCCAGCAGTGAAGACAGGCCCGGGGAGCTGTTTTTT.

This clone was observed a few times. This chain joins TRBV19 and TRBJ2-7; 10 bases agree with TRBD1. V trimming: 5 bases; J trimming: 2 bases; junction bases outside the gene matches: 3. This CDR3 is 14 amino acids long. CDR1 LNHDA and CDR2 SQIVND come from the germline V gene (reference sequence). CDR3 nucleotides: TGTGCCAGTAGTGACAGGGGGCAAGCCTACGAGCAGTACTTC. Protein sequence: CASSDRGQAYEQYF.

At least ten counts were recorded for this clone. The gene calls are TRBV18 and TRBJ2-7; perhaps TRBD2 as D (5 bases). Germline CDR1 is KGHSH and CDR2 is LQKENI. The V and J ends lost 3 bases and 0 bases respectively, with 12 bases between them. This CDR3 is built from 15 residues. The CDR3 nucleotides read TGTGCCAGCTCACCTCCGGGAATCTCCTCCTACGAGCAGTACTTC. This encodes CASSPPGISSYEQYF.